This T cell receptor (beta chain) was captured by sequencing in a study of cytomegalovirus exposure and HLA in healthy donors. Study as a whole: Roughly 180 million T cells yielded 100 million to 130 million unique TCR beta sequences, as an earlier analysis found.

Germline-derived CDR1 and CDR2 are SQVTM and ANQGSEA. This CDR3 is built from 13 residues. The V and J ends lost 7 bases and 4 bases respectively, with 16 bases between them. Nominally healthy donors provided the samples, though records likely missed some immune exposures. 13 Jbeta primers and 60 Vbeta primers were used for the PCR. Authors' methods: Later analysis identified tens of millions of unique TCR beta chains, about 10 million shared. Some clones are missing from TCRdb's copy, which holds only in-frame ones; the method was immunoSEQ multiplex PCR. V, J and clone size are taken as reported in that table, and D and trimming were inferred from the DNA itself. This table holds around 200,000 clones, around four fifths found once. In this sample, this clone turned up a few times.

Material: PBMCs. The source is a man aged 45-65 years in good health and CMV-seronegative. The chain has TRBV29-1 and TRBJ1-2, with unresolved D. The CDR3: CSAETGSGYGYTF. The DNA for the CDR3 is TGCAGCGCCGAAACGGGGAGCGGCTATGGCTACACCTTC. Using reference TRBV29-1 and TRBJ1-2 for the parts outside the CDR3, the full variable domain is SAVISQKPSRDICQRGTSLTIQCQVDSQVTMMFWYRQQPGQSLTLIATANQGSEATYESGFVIDKFPISRPNLTFSTLTVSNMSPEDSSIYLCSAETGSGYGYTFGSGTRLTVV.